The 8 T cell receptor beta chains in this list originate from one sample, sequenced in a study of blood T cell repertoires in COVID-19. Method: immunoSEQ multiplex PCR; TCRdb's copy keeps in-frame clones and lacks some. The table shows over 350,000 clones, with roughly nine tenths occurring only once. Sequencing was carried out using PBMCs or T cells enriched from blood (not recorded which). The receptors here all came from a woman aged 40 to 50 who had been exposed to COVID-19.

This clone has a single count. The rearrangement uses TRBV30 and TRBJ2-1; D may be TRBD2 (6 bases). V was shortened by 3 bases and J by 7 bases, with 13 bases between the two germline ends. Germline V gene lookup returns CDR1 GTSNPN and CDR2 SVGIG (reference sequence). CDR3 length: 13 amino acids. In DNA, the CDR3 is TGTGCCTGGAGCAGCGGGTCAGTAAATGAGCAGTTCTTC. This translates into CAWSSGSVNEQFF.

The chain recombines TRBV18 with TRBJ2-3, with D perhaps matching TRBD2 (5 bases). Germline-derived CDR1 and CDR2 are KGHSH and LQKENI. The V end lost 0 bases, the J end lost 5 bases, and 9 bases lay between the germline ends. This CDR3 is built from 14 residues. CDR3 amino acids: CASSPPNGEDTQYF. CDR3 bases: TGTGCCAGCTCACCACCGAACGGGGAAGATACGCAGTATTTT.

Written as DNA, the CDR3 is TGTGCCAGCAGCTTGGGGGAGGTTAGACTATCTGGAAACACCATATATTTT. The encoded protein is CASSLGEVRLSGNTIYF. J is TRBJ1-3 and V is TRBV5-6; D gene uncertain. Trimming shortened V by 0 bases and J by 1 base, and 14 bases separated the two germline ends. CDR3 length: 17 amino acids. Germline CDR1 and CDR2: SGHDT and YYEEEE.

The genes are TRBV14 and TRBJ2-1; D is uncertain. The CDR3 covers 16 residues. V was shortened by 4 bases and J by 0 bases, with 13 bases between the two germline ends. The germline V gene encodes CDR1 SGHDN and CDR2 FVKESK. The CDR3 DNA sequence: TGTGCCAGCAGCCCATTTGTGGGCTACTCCTACAATGAGCAGTTCTTC. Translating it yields CASSPFVGYSYNEQFF.

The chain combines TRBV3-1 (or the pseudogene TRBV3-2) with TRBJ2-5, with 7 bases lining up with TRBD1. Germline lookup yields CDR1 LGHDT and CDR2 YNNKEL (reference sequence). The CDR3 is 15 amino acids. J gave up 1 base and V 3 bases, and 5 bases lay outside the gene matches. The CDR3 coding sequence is TGTGCCAGCAGCCACCAGGGACAGCGCCAAGAGACCCAGTACTTC. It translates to CASSHQGQRQETQYF.

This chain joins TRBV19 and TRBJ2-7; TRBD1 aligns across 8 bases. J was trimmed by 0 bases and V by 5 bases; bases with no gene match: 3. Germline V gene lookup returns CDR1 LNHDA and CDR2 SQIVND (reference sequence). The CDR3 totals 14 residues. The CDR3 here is CASSPGTGSYEQYF. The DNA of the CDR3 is TGTGCCAGTAGTCCTGGGACAGGCTCCTACGAGCAGTACTTC. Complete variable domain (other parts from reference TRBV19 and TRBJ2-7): DGGITQSPKYLFRKEGQNVTLSCEQNLNHDAMYWYRQDPGQGLRLIYYSQIVNDFQKGDIAEGYSVSREKKESFPLTVTSAQKNPTAFYLCASSPGTGSYEQYFGPGTRLTVT.

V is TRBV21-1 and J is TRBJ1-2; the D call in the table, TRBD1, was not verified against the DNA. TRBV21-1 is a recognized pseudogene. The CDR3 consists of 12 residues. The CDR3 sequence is CARRQGTCGYTF. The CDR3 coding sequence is TGTGCCCGCCGACAGGGTACTTGTGGCTACACCTTC.

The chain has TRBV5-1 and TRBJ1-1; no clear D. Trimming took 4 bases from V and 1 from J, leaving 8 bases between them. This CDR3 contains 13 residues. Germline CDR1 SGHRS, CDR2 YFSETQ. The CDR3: CASSGEGNTEAFF. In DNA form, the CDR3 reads TGCGCCAGCAGCGGAGAAGGGAACACTGAAGCTTTCTTT.